This is a list of T cell receptor beta chains from one sample in a study of blood T cell repertoires in COVID-19. The method was immunoSEQ multiplex PCR; TCRdb's version includes in-frame clones alone and lacks a portion of them. Found here are around 300,000 clones, over 85% of them singletons; the top ten hold roughly 1.9%. Sequencing was performed on PBMCs or T cells enriched from blood (not recorded which). These receptors were taken from a woman between 55 and 75 years old who had recovered from COVID-19. The CDR3 runs from the conserved cysteine through the conserved F or W. D genes are given only for firm matches. Not every row has a clone size; where given, it reads once, few, many or a size class.

v_gene,d_gene,j_gene,abundance,CDR3aa
TRBV9,TRBD1,TRBJ2-7,-,CASSEGGWSYEQYF
TRBV27,-,TRBJ2-3,-,CASSFKAGDTQYF
TRBV2,TRBD1,TRBJ1-1,-,CASQGQPSLTEAFF
TRBV7-6,-,TRBJ1-2,-,CASSLALDRGFTF
TRBV28,-,TRBJ1-4,-,CASSETWKGVKLFF
TRBV3-1/TRBV3-2,-,TRBJ1-2,-,CASSQVRGHLYTF
TRBV4-1,-,TRBJ2-5,-,CASSQQGYETQYF
TRBV2,TRBD2,TRBJ2-1,-,CASSQPTSGTYNEQFF
TRBV3-1/TRBV3-2,TRBD2,TRBJ2-3,-,CASSPRTSGGFTDTQYF
TRBV20-1,TRBD2,TRBJ2-1,-,CSASSGRRGEQFF
TRBV5-1,TRBD2,TRBJ2-1,-,CASSLPTGGPDEQFF
TRBV28,-,TRBJ1-1,-,CASSVATEAFF
TRBV10-3,-,TRBJ2-2,-,CAISDPEGLNTGELFF
TRBV11-3,TRBD2,TRBJ2-7,-,CASSLAGGRNEQYF
TRBV11-2,-,TRBJ2-7,few,CASSLIGSSYEQYF
TRBV7-3,TRBD2,TRBJ2-1,few,CASSGTSGRADSFNEQFF
TRBV7-8,-,TRBJ1-1,-,CASSLQTGTEAFF
TRBV7-8,-,TRBJ1-5,-,CASSLVRGKEQPQHF
TRBV5-3,-,TRBJ1-2,-,CAMSQRDYTF
TRBV19,-,TRBJ1-2,once,CASSTTGMGRYGYTF
TRBV25-1,-,TRBJ1-1,once,CASSEYGVNTEAFF
TRBV7-2,-,TRBJ2-3,-,CASSLDSGTDTQYF
TRBV4-1,TRBD1,TRBJ1-1,-,CASSQHSWTGSTEAFF
TRBV11-3,TRBD1,TRBJ1-4,-,CASSSADRPEKLFF
TRBV5-5,-,TRBJ1-2,-,CASSRGAAEGYTF
TRBV3-1/TRBV3-2,-,TRBJ2-5,once,CASNRPSGPTGQETQYF
TRBV18,TRBD1,TRBJ1-5,-,CASSPYGQGSNQPQHF
TRBV28,-,TRBJ1-1,-,CASSLFWSGARRTPRAEAFF
TRBV7-3,-,TRBJ1-4,-,CASSLGGQTNEKLFF
TRBV4-1,TRBD1,TRBJ1-2,-,CASSQPGTGSGYTF
TRBV10-2,TRBD1,TRBJ1-3,-,CASRSGTGTGNTIYF
TRBV28,-,TRBJ1-2,-,CASSLFEVPYGYTF
TRBV7-2,-,TRBJ2-2,-,CASSQTGQKNTGELFF
TRBV2,TRBD1,TRBJ2-2,-,CASRGQNYNTGELFF
TRBV5-1,TRBD1,TRBJ1-1,-,CASSLAGQGEAFF
TRBV30,-,TRBJ1-3,-,CAWTVSGGNTIYF
TRBV5-6,TRBD1,TRBJ2-3,-,CASSLQGVSGTQYF
TRBV28,-,TRBJ1-1,once,CASSLHGQTQNTEAFF